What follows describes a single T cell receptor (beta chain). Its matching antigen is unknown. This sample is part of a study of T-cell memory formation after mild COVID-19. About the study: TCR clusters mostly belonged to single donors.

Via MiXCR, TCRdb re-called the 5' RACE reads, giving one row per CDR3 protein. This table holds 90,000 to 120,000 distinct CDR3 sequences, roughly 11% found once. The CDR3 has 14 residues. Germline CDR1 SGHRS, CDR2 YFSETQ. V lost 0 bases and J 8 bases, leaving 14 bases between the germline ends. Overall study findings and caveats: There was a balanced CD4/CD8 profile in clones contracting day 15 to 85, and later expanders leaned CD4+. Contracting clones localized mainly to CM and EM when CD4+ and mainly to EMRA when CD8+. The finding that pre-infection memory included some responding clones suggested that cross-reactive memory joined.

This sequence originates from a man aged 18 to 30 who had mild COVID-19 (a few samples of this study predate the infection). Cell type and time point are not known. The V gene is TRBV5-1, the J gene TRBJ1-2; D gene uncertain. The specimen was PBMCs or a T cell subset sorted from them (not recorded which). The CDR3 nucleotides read TGCGCCAGCAGCTTGGCCGGGTTACTTGACGGCTACACCTTC. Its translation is CASSLAGLLDGYTF.